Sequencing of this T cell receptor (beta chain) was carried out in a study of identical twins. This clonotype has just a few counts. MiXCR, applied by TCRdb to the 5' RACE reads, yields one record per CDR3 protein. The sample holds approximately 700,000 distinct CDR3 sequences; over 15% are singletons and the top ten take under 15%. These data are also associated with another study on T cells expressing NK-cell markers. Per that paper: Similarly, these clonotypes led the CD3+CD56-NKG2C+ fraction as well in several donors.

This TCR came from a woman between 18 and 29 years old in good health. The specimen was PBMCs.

CDR3 sequence (DNA): TGTGCCAGCAGCTTAGCGCGGGGGACCAAAAACATTCAGTACTTC. Translating it yields CASSLARGTKNIQYF. The genes are TRBV7-2 and TRBJ2-4, with 7 positions matching TRBD2. With V trimmed by 0 bases and J by 2 bases, 1 base remained unmatched. There are 15 residues in the CDR3. Germline V lookup: CDR1 SGHTA, CDR2 FQGNSA. The full variable domain, rest sourced from reference TRBV7-2 and TRBJ2-4, is GAGVSQSPSNKVTEKGKDVELRCDPISGHTALYWYRQSLGQGLEFLIYFQGNSAPDKSGLPSDRFSAERTGGSVSTLTIQRTQQEDSAVYLCASSLARGTKNIQYFGAGTRLSVL.